One sample yielded the 13 T cell receptor beta chains listed below, sequenced in a study of blood T cell repertoires in COVID-19. Some clones are missing from TCRdb's copy, which holds only in-frame ones; the method was immunoSEQ multiplex PCR. The data hold about 64,000 clones, with around nine tenths observed a single time. The sequencing input was peripheral blood. The source is a woman older than 75 with active COVID-19.

The chain uses TRBV5-1 and TRBJ2-1, with 10 bases fitting TRBD2. The CDR3 is 16 amino acids. The V gene end was trimmed by 4 bases and the J gene end by 5 bases; junction bases not matched to a gene: 9. CDR1 and CDR2 from the germline V gene are SGHRS and YFSETQ. The CDR3, as DNA: TGCGCCAGCAGCCAGAGGTCTAGCGGGGGACACAATGAGCAGTTCTTC. This encodes CASSQRSSGGHNEQFF.

This clone was counted a single time. At one boundary the junction diverges from the germline segment, which might be a read error. The sample contains more than one DNA sequence encoding this CDR3. CDR3 sequence: CASSIASGGQETQYF. The CDR3 DNA follows: TGTGCCAGTAGTATTGCTAGCGGGGGTCAAGAGACCCAATACTTC. The chain combines TRBV19 with TRBJ2-5; 10 positions match TRBD2. The germline CDR1 and CDR2 sequences are LNHDA and SQIVND (reference sequence). The CDR3 loop spans 15 amino acids.

V and J are TRBV11-1 and TRBJ1-6; unclear D gene. Trimming shortened V by 1 base and J by 5 bases, and 9 bases separated the two germline ends. In germline, CDR1 is SGHAT, CDR2 FQDESV (reference sequence). The CDR3 is 15 residues long. The CDR3, as DNA: TGTGCCAGCAGCTTAGAACGAGATAATAATTCACCCCTCCACTTT. Its protein product is CASSLERDNNSPLHF.

This chain joins TRBV5-4 and TRBJ2-1; 7 bases are shared with TRBD1. V shed 4 bases, J shed 14 bases, and the junction held 18 bases outside the gene matches. The CDR3 has 15 residues. Germline V gene lookup returns CDR1 SGHNT and CDR2 YYREEE (reference sequence). CDR3 DNA sequence: TGTGCCAGCAGCGAACCGGGACCGACAGGGCGTCCGGAGTTCTTC. Translated, it gives CASSEPGPTGRPEFF. Drawing the rest from reference TRBV5-4 and TRBJ2-1, the complete variable domain is ETGVTQSPTHLIKTRGQQVTLRCSSQSGHNTVSWYQQALGQGPQFIFQYYREEENGRGNFPPRFSGLQFPNYSSELNVNALELDDSALYLCASSEPGPTGRPEFFGPGTRLTVL.

This sequence joins TRBV5-1 and TRBJ2-5, with TRBD2 identical over 8 bases. The junction had 10 bases not matched to a gene; V was cut back by 1 base and J by 5 bases. Germline CDR1 is SGHRS and CDR2 is YFSETQ. The CDR3 spans 16 residues. Here the CDR3 DNA reads TGCGCCAGCAGCTTGAACCCCATGCGGGGGGTTGAGACCCAGTACTTC. Amino acids: CASSLNPMRGVETQYF. The full variable domain, completed using reference TRBV5-1 and TRBJ2-5, is KAGVTQTPRYLIKTRGQQVTLSCSPISGHRSVSWYQQTPGQGLQFLFEYFSETQRNKGNFPGRFSGRQFSNSRSEMNVSTLELGDSALYLCASSLNPMRGVETQYFGPGTRLLVL.

This chain uses TRBV29-1 with TRBJ2-7; TRBD2 agrees at 12 bases. The J call may be incorrect, as the DNA end agrees better with TRBJ2-1. The CDR3 covers 17 residues. The germline V gene encodes CDR1 SQVTM and CDR2 ANQGSEA. The chain's CDR3 is CSAEGTSGFSSYNEQFF. CDR3 DNA: TGCAGCGCTGAGGGGACTAGCGGGTTTTCCTCCTACAATGAGCAGTTCTTC.

This rearrangement joins TRBV6-4 to TRBJ1-1; unclear D gene. The CDR3 contains 13 residues. The germline V and J ends were trimmed by 4 bases and 3 bases, with 9 bases remaining between them. Germline V gene data show CDR1 as MRHNA and CDR2 as SNTAGT. In DNA, the CDR3 is TGTGCCAGCAGTGTAGAGGGTGACACTGAAGCTTTCTTT. Its translation: CASSVEGDTEAFF.

This clone was counted only a few times. V gene TRBV5-4 combines with J gene TRBJ2-2; 9 bases align to TRBD1. Germline CDR1 reads SGHNT; CDR2 reads YYREEE (reference sequence). The junction had 4 bases not matched to a gene; V was cut back by 4 bases and J by 6 bases. The length of the CDR3 is 14 residues. CDR3: CASSRDRASGELFF. The CDR3, as DNA: TGTGCCAGCAGCCGGGACAGGGCGTCCGGGGAGCTGTTTTTT.

The sample holds one count of this clone. J is TRBJ2-5 and V is TRBV12-3 or TRBV12-4; D possibly corresponds to TRBD2 (5 bases). The CDR3 length is 13 residues. V was shortened by 6 bases and J by 3 bases, with 11 bases between the two germline ends. The CDR3 coding sequence is TGTGCCAGCAGAAGGACCGGGGAAGAGACCCAGTACTTC. Residues: CASRRTGEETQYF.

The J gene is TRBJ2-1, the V gene TRBV19; 13 bases match TRBD2. Germline trimming cut 3 bases from V and 4 bases from J; bases unmatched to any gene: 6. This CDR3 contains 17 residues. The germline CDR1 and CDR2 sequences are LNHDA and SQIVND (reference sequence). Here the CDR3 reads CASSIGTSGAEYNEQFF. The DNA for the CDR3 is TGTGCCAGTAGTATCGGGACTAGCGGGGCGGAGTACAATGAGCAGTTCTTC.

The chain combines TRBV5-1 with TRBJ2-1, with unresolved D. The V gene's germline CDR1 is SGHRS and CDR2 YFSETQ. The CDR3 runs to 12 residues. Trimming stripped 5 bases from V and 5 bases from J, with 8 bases between. CDR3 residues: CASRLINNEQFF. For the CDR3, the DNA is TGCGCCAGCAGACTAATAAACAATGAGCAGTTCTTC.

The gene calls are TRBV7-9 and TRBJ2-3; the D gene is possibly TRBD1 (6 bases). Per the germline V gene, CDR1 is SEHNR and CDR2 is FQNEAQ (reference sequence). The V end was cut by 6 bases, the J end by 1 base, with 23 bases between. The CDR3 runs to 18 residues. This CDR3 is CASRGSRVGAPGTDTQYF. In nucleotides, the CDR3 is TGTGCCAGCAGGGGAAGTCGTGTGGGGGCCCCCGGCACAGATACGCAGTATTTT.

For the CDR3, the DNA is TGTGCCAGCAGTGGCCTGGGACAGAAAAATCAGCCCCAGCATTTT. This translates into CASSGLGQKNQPQHF. The rearrangement joins TRBV2 to TRBJ1-5, with 7 bases matching TRBD1. The CDR3 runs 15 residues. V dropped 4 bases and J dropped 4; count of bases not matched to a gene: 7. CDR1 and CDR2 (germline): SNHLY, FYNNEI. The full variable domain, with the rest looked up from reference TRBV2 and TRBJ1-5, is EPEVTQTPSHQVTQMGQEVILRCVPISNHLYFYWYRQILGQKVEFLVSFYNNEISEKSEIFDDQFSVERPDGSNFTLKIRSTKLEDSAMYFCASSGLGQKNQPQHFGDGTRLSIL.